The entry that follows covers one T cell receptor beta chain sequence. What this receptor recognizes is not known. No much larger clonotype is one base removed from it; base qualities were not supplied. This entry comes from a study of T cell responses to AZD1222 COVID-19 vaccine (dated by TCRdb to about 2021). Context from the whole study: AZD1222 recipients given second doses at about 4 weeks or at about 12 weeks were pooled, since spike-specific TCR depth and breadth were not found to differ between the two schedules. TCR sequencing covered 230 or so trial participants: 200 to 210 given two doses of AZD1222 and 26 given two doses of MenACWY control vaccine. Trial participants were enrolled by age into subgroups of 18-55, 56-69 and 70-plus years, and 148, 28 and 57 TCR-sequenced participants, respectively, were included in these subgroups.

The CDR3 holds 12 amino acids from the cysteine to the phenylalanine. The only DNA kept is the CDR3, 36 bases in frame from the first base. CDR1 and CDR2 are read off the germline V gene (reference sequence) as LNHDA and SQIVND. V and J lose 6 bases and 3 bases, and a span of 8 bases separates them. The paper's findings and limits, for the study overall: Because no day 14 peak-response samples were available, the repertoires could be characterized only after the peak T cell response. After two AZD1222 doses, both the breadth and the depth of spike-specific TCRs were significantly higher than at day 0 and than in MenACWY recipients. Nearly half of unique spike-specific TCRs reportedly recognized epitopes outside regions mutated in the B.1.351 and B.1.1.7 variants. Participants were mostly white British and included more females than males, and it was suggested by the authors that clonal diversity may have been underestimated. Conclusions about previously exposed vaccinees are limited, since just a handful of AZD1222 recipients were seropositive for SARS-CoV-2 at baseline. In the small 56-69-year group, the increase in depth fell short of significance, most likely because of low power. The vaccine-associated CD4 TCRs covered the entire spike protein, and the dominant responses fell in regions 160-218 and 743-854.

The time point tag for this specimen amounts to: baseline before first vaccination. Samples from vaccinated people were obtained from the UK trials COV001 and COV002, which included a single-blind randomized controlled phase 2/3 trial of AZD1222 (ChAdOx1 nCoV-19) in healthy adults. For TCRbeta chain sequencing, PBMC samples were collected from trial participants at day 0 and at day 28 after the second dose. The CDR3 regions of human TCRbeta chains were subjected to immunosequencing. Regarding the original processing steps: Repertoire TCRs were checked for matches against a reference library of SARS-CoV-2-specific TCRs that had been generated using the MIRA antigen-specificity platform. Breadth was defined as the fraction of unique TCRs that were SARS-CoV-2-associated. Depth was defined as the fraction of total T cells that were SARS-CoV-2-associated. Using the MIRA data, each spike-specific TCR was mapped to the spike region that the TCR reacts to and placed in a CD4 or CD8 class. Log10-transformed breadth and depth values were compared by one-way ANOVA with Sidak's multiple comparisons tests. TCRdb limited this immuneACCESS table to in-frame rearrangements with V and J called. A share of clones is missing; checked studies link under half to unresolved V genes, and the rest is unexplained. Clone size and V and J calls were adopted from that table, with D and trimming inferred from the DNA. This sample gives 140,000 to 150,000 clones in total; roughly 88% of them show up just once. The ten largest clones capture around 7.8% of the sample.

This clonotype was obtained from an adult in good health. This specimen was peripheral blood, taken on day 0 of AZD1222 vaccination. The chain is assembled from TRBV19 and TRBJ1-2; no confident D gene assignment can be made. The CDR3 region: CASSLVDYGYTF. The nucleotide sequence is given as TGTGCCAGTAGCTTGGTGGACTATGGCTACACCTTC.